This TCR beta chain was sequenced for a study of blood T cell repertoires in COVID-19. Whole-study context: Samples came from the United States, Italy and Spain, spanning acute and convalescent COVID-19. T cells, B-cell-depleted T cells, or PBMCs supplied cDNA or gDNA.

For recovered donors of Cohort 3, there were two negative PCRs, clearance, or symptom resolution. Repertoires were generated with immunoSEQ multiplex PCR, while TCRdb's copy carries only in-frame clones and drops some. The table has about 300,000 clones, under 90% seen once; the top ten hold 8% to 13%. After removal of 0 bases from V and 0 bases from J, the junction contained 8 bases not matched to a gene. Germline loops: CDR1 LNHDA, CDR2 SQIVND (reference sequence). CDR3 length: 18 amino acids. The sequence was collected from a woman aged 18-29 years who had recovered from COVID-19. The chain links TRBV19 to TRBJ2-7, with 10 bases aligning to TRBD2. What was sequenced was PBMCs or T cells enriched from blood (not recorded which). The CDR3 nucleotides read TGTGCCAGTAGTATAGAACACCCGGGACTAGCGAGCTCCTACGAGCAGTACTTC. Amino acids: CASSIEHPGLASSYEQYF.